This T cell receptor beta chain is drawn from a study of blood T cells in healthy people across ages (dated by TCRdb to the mid-2010s). At the level of the whole study: In model experiments, template switching captured about one uniquely barcoded TCR beta cDNA molecule for every two T cells. The study measured age-related changes in TCR beta repertoire diversity using deep sequencing normalized with unique cDNA molecular identifiers. The study analyzed two additional independent replicas of 1 million unique cDNA reads from the same blood draw for two donors, one aged 18 to 30 and one aged 80 or older. To avoid experimental bias, donors of different ages were spread randomly across the sequencing lanes. Donors were grouped into four age groups: young (average 16 years), middle-aged (roughly 38), aged (roughly 67) and long-lived (approximately 82).

The roughly 42 donors, aged roughly 6 to 100 years, were systemically healthy Caucasian individuals from Russia. Each donor gave approximately 9.4 milliliters of peripheral blood, drawn into EDTA-treated Vacutainer tubes. Ficoll-Paque density-gradient centrifugation was used to isolate PBMCs, with at least 7 million per sample. Total RNA was extracted from PBMCs with Trizol reagent, with at least 5 micrograms obtained per sample. The percentages of naive CD45RAhigh/CD27high T cells were determined by flow cytometry on a PBMC aliquot from every donor. Results the study describes overall, beyond this receptor: There was a strong correlation between observed TCR beta diversity and the percentage of naive T cells measured by flow cytometry. The CMV infection status of donors was not known, potentially confounding age-related changes in expanded clonotypes. The long-lived group showed more naive CD4+ T cells, fewer expanded clones and increased TCR diversity than the aged group, suggesting age selection. As age increased, observed TCR beta diversity per million T cells dropped in a roughly linear way, and a significant reduction was already evident by age 40. Estimates of total diversity from one million sequenced T cells were regarded as lower bounds and underestimates. Since profiling was done on bulk unsorted PBMCs, naive and antigen-experienced compartments could not be conclusively compared.

The library was prepared using 5' RACE. The run used an Illumina HiSeq 2500. A second PCR of about 6 to 11 cycles was run with a J-beta primer mix and a sample-barcoded 5' primer. A unique molecular identifier was introduced onto each TCR beta cDNA molecule by a template-switch 5' adaptor carrying 12 random nucleotides. Each sample yielded at least 2.5 million CDR3-containing paired-end reads. All of the RNA was converted into first-strand cDNA using the Mint cDNA synthesis kit, with a TRBC-specific oligonucleotide serving as the primer. Following uracil-DNA glycosylase treatment, a first 18-cycle PCR with universal primers M1SS and BC2_uni_R was performed on all cDNA. On the authors' methods: Normalization of each sample was performed by random selection of 1 million high-quality reads, each carrying a distinct molecular identifier. Reads with shared molecular identifiers were discarded instead of being binned into consensus sequences. MiTCR, set to a Q25 quality threshold and the strictest error-elimination algorithm, was used for CDR3 identification, clonotype clustering and error correction. Lower-bound total TCR beta diversity was estimated with a nonparametric unseen species model using Euler transformation. The public reads were run again by TCRdb, first through fastp at Q25 and then through MiXCR, and only productive beta chains were kept. All rows with the same CDR3 protein become a single entry with the most common DNA and genes. The authors' filters were not applied to this entry. The sample has some 1.5 million distinct CDR3 sequences on record, over 25% of them singletons. 7% to 9% of the sample lies in the top ten.

Trimming removed 4 bases from V and 1 base from J; the gene matches leave 6 bases unexplained. Via the germline V gene, CDR1 is SGHRS and CDR2 YFSETQ. From its cysteine to its phenylalanine, the CDR3 spans 16 amino acids. Here the CDR3 DNA is all that survives: 48 bases in frame from base 1. Details on this clonotype: There is no known antigen for this receptor. Base qualities are not at hand, and no much larger clone is one base apart.

This TCR derives from a woman in her twenties or thirties in good health. Sequenced material: blood. Here the chain combines TRBV5-1 and TRBJ2-3; 10 central bases correspond to TRBD1. The DNA sequence is as follows: TGCGCCAGCAGCCGCGGACAGGGGGGAGGCACAGATACGCAGTATTTT. Translated, this gives CASSRGQGGGTDTQYF.